Included here is one TCR beta chain sequence, with context. Its antigen remains unidentified. The source of the sample is a study of cytomegalovirus exposure and HLA in healthy donors. Study-wide points: The study listed under 200 cytomegalovirus-associated TCR beta chains.

The V end was cut by 6 bases, the J end by 6 bases, with 7 bases between. Per germline, CDR1 MNHEY and CDR2 SVGAGI. This CDR3 has 11 amino acids. The protocol was immunoSEQ multiplex PCR, while the TCRdb copy is restricted to in-frame clones and leaves out a portion. Among 150,000 to 200,000 clones, about nine tenths were seen once, and the ten largest hold under 7%. The V and J genes are TRBV6-5 and TRBJ2-3; D ambiguous. Specimen: PBMCs. The TCR comes from a woman aged 25 to 39 in good health and CMV-seronegative. CDR3 residues: CASRIRDTQYF. Here the CDR3 DNA reads TGTGCCAGCAGAATAAGGGATACGCAGTATTTT.